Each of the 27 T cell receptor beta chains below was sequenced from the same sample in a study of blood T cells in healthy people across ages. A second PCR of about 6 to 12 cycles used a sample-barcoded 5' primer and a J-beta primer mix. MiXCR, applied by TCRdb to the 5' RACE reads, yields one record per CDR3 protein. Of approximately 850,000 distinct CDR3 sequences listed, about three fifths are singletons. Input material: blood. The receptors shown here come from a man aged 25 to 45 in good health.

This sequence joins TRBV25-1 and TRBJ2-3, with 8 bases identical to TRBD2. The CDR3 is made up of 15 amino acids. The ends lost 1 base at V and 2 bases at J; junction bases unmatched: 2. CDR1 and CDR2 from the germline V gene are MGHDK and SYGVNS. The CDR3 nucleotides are TGTGCCAGCAGTGAATCGGGGGGGCCCACAGATACGCAGTATTTT. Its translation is CASSESGGPTDTQYF.

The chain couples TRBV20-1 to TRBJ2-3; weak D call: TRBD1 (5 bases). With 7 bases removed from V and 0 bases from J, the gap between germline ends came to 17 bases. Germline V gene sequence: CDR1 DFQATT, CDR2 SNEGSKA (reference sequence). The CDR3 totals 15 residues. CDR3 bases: TGCAGTGTACCGGGCCCAGGGTTGAGCACAGATACGCAGTATTTT. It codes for CSVPGPGLSTDTQYF.

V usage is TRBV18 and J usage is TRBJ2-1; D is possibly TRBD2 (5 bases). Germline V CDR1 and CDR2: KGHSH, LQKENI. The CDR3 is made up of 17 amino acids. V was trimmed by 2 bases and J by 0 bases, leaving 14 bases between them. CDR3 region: CASSPRLAKSSYNEQFF. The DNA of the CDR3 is TGTGCCAGCTCACCAAGATTAGCGAAAAGCTCCTACAATGAGCAGTTCTTC.

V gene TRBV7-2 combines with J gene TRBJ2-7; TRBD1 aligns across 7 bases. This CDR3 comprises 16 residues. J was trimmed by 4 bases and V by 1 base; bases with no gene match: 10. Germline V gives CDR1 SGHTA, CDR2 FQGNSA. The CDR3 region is CASSLGVPAGGYEQYF. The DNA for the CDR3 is TGTGCCAGCAGCTTAGGAGTTCCCGCAGGGGGATACGAGCAGTACTTC.

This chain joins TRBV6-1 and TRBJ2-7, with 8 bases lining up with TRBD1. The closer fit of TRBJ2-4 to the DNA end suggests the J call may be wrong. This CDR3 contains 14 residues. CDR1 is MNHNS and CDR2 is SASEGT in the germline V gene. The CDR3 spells CASNIPQGAAIQYF. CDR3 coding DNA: TGTGCCAGCAATATTCCGCAGGGGGCGGCCATTCAGTACTTC.

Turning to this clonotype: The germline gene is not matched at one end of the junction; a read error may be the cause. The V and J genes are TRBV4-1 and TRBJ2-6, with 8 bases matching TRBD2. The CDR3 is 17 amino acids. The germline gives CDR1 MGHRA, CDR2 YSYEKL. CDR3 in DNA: TGCGCCTGCAGCCAAGCGGGAGTAGGGGATGGGGCCAACGTCCTGACTTTC. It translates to CACSQAGVGDGANVLTF.

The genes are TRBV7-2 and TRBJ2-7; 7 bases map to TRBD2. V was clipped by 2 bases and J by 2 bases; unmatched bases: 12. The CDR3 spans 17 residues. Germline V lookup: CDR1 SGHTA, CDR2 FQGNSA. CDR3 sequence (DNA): TGTGCCAGCAGCTTACGGGCTAGCGGATTACCGGCCTACGAGCAGTACTTC. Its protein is CASSLRASGLPAYEQYF. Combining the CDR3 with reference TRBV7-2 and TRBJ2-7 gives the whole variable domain GAGVSQSPSNKVTEKGKDVELRCDPISGHTALYWYRQSLGQGLEFLIYFQGNSAPDKSGLPSDRFSAERTGGSVSTLTIQRTQQEDSAVYLCASSLRASGLPAYEQYFGPGTRLTVT.

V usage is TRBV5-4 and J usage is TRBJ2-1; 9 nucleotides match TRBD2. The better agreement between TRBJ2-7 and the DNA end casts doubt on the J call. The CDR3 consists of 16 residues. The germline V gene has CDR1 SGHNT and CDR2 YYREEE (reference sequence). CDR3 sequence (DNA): TGTGCCAGCAGCCAACGAGCGGGGGGTTCCTACAATGAGCAGTACTTC. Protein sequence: CASSQRAGGSYNEQYF.

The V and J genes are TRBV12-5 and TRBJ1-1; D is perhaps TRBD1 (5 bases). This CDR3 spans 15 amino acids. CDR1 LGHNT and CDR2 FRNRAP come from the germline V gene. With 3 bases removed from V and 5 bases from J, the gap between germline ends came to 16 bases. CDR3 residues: CASGFPDGGRTEAFF. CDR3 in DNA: TGTGCTAGTGGTTTCCCGGACGGGGGGAGAACTGAAGCTTTCTTT.

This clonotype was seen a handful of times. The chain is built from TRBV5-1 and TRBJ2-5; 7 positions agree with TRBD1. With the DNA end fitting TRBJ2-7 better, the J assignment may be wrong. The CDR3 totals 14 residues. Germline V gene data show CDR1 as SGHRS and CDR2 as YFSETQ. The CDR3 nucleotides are TGCGCCAGCAGCACGGGACAGCCGAACTACGAGCAGTACTTC. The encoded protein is CASSTGQPNYEQYF.

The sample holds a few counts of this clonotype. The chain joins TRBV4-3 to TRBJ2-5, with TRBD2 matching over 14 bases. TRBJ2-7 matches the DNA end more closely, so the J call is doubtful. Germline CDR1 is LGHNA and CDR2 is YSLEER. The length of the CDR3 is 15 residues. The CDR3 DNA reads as TGCGCCAGCAGCCAGACTAGCGGGAGGGCCTACGAGCAGTACTTC. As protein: CASSQTSGRAYEQYF.

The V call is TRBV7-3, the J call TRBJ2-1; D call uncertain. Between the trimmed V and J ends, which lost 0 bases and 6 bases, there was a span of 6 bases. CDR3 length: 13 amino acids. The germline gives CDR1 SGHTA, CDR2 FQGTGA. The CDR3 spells CASSLTNLNEQFF. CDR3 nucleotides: TGTGCCAGCAGCTTAACGAACCTCAATGAGCAGTTCTTC. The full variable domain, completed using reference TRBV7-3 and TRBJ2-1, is GAGVSQTPSNKVTEKGKYVELRCDPISGHTALYWYRQSLGQGPEFLIYFQGTGAADDSGLPNDRFFAVRPEGSVSTLKIQRTERGDSAVYLCASSLTNLNEQFFGPGTRLTVL.

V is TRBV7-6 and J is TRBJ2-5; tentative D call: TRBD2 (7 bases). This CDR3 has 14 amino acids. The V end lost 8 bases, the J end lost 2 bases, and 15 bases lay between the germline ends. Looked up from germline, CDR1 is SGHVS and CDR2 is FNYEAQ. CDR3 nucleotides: TGTGCCAGCGGTCCCCGGGGGGCACAAGAGACCCAGTACTTC. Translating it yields CASGPRGAQETQYF.

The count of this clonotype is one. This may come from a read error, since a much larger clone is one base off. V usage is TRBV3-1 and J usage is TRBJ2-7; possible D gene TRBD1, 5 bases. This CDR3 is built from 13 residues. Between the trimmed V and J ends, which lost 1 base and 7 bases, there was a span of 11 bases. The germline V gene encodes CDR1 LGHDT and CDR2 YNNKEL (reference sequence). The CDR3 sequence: CASSQGGSAEQYF. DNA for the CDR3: TGTGCCAGCAGCCAAGGGGGCTCGGCTGAGCAGTACTTC.

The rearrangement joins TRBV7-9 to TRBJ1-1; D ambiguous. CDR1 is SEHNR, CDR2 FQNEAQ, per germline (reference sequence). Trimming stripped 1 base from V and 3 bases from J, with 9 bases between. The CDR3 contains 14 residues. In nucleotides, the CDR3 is TGTGCCAGCAGCTTAGTTGGGATGTACACTGAAGCTTTCTTT. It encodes CASSLVGMYTEAFF. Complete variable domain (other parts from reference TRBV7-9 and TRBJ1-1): DTGVSQNPRHKITKRGQNVTFRCDPISEHNRLYWYRQTLGQGPEFLTYFQNEAQLEKSRLLSDRFSAERPKGSFSTLEIQRTEQGDSAMYLCASSLVGMYTEAFFGQGTRLTVV.

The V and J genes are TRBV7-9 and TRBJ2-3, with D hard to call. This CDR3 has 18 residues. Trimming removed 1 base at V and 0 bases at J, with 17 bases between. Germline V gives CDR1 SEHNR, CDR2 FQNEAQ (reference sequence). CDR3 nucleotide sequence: TGTGCCAGCAGCTTAGACCCTAAAGTACCTGAAAGCACAGATACGCAGTATTTT. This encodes CASSLDPKVPESTDTQYF.

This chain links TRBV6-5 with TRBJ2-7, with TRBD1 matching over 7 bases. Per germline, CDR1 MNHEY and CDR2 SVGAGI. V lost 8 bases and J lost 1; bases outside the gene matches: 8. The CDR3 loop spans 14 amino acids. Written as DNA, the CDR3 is TGTGCCAGCTGGGCCAGGGGGTTGTCCTACGAGCAGTACTTC. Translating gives CASWARGLSYEQYF.

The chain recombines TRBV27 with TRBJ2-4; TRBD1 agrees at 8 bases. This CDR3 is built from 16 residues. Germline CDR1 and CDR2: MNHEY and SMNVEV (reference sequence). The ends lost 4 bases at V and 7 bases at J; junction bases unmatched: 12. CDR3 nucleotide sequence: TGTGCCAGCAGTTCCCCCGCCGGACAGGGTAGGAACATTCAGTACTTC. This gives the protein CASSSPAGQGRNIQYF.

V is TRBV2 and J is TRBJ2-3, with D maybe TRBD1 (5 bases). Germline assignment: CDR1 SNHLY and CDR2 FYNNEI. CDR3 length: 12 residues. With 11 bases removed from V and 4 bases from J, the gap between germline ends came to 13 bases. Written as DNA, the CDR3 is TGTGCCGGATCCCTCAGGGCAGATACGCAGTATTTT. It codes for CAGSLRADTQYF.

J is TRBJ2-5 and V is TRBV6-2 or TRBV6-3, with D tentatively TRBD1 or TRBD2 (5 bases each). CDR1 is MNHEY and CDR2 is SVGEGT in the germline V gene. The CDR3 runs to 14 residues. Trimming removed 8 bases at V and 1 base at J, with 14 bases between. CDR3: CASSGLRIQETQYF. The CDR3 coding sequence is TGTGCCAGCTCGGGGCTCCGGATCCAAGAGACCCAGTACTTC.

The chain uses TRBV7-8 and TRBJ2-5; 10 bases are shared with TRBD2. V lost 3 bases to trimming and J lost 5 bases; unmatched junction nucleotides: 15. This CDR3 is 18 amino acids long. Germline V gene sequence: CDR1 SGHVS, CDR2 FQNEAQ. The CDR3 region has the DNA TGTGCCAGCAGCTTCTACAAGCTAGCGGGGGAGAAGAGGGAGACCCAGTACTTC. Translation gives CASSFYKLAGEKRETQYF.

Here the CDR3 DNA reads TGTGCCACGCAGGACGACCAGGGTAATGAAAAACTGTTTTTT. Translation: CATQDDQGNEKLFF. V and J are TRBV10-3 and TRBJ1-4, with D perhaps matching TRBD1 (5 bases). The germline V gene has CDR1 ENHRY and CDR2 SYGVKD. The V gene lost 10 bases and the J gene lost 4 bases, with 16 bases spanning the gap. The CDR3 covers 14 residues.

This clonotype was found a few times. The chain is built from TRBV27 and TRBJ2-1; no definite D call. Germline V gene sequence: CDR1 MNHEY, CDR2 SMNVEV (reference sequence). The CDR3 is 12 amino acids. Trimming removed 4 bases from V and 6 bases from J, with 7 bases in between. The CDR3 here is CASSSALNEQFF. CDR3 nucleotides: TGTGCCAGCAGTTCCGCCCTCAATGAGCAGTTCTTC.

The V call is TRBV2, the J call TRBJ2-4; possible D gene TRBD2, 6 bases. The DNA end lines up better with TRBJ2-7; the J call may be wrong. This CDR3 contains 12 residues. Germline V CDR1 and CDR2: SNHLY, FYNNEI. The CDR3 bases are TGTGCCAGCAGTGTCGGGGGCTACGAGCAGTACTTC. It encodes CASSVGGYEQYF.

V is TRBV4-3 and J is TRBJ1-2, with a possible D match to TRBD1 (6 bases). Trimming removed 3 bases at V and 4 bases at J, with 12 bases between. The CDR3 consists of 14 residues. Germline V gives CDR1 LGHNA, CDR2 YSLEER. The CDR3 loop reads CASSHRGQSYGYTF. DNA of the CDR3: TGCGCCAGCAGCCATAGAGGACAGTCCTATGGCTACACCTTC.

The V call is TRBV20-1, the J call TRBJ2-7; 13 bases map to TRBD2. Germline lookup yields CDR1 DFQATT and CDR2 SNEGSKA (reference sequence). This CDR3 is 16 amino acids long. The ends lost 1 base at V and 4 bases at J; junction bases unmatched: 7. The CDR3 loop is CSARALPGLAGYEQYF. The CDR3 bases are TGCAGTGCTAGAGCGCTTCCGGGACTAGCGGGGTACGAGCAGTACTTC.

DNA of the CDR3: TGTGCCAGCACCGAAAACGGGCGCGAGCAGTACTTC. Translation gives CASTENGREQYF. This chain uses TRBV28 with TRBJ2-4; D is uncertain. With the DNA end fitting TRBJ2-7 better, the J assignment may be wrong. CDR3 length: 12 residues. Germline-derived CDR1 and CDR2 are MDHEN and SYDVKM.